A selection of T cell receptor beta chains follows, all from one sample in a study of T cells in Graves' hyperthyroidism and ophthalmopathy. TCRdb reprocessed the multiplex PCR reads via MiXCR and lists one record per CDR3 protein. The sample has 500,000 to 650,000 distinct CDR3 sequences; 17% are singletons. Material for sequencing was blood. These TCRs come from a woman in her late teens or twenties with Graves' ophthalmopathy. The CDR3 runs from the conserved cysteine through the conserved F or W. Each record gives: CDR3 DNA, CDR3 protein, J gene, D gene, clone size, V gene. D genes are given only for firm matches. A row's size may be missing; if present it is once, few, many or a size class.

TGTGCCACCGTTACCGGGACAACTGGAAACACCATATATTTT,CATVTGTTGNTIYF,TRBJ1-3,-,-,TRBV28
TGCAGTGCTATTAACTATGGCTACACCTTC,CSAINYGYTF,TRBJ1-2,-,few,TRBV20-1
TGCAGTGCTAGCGGCCATCAGAACACTGAAGCTTTCTTT,CSASGHQNTEAFF,TRBJ1-1,-,many,TRBV20-1
TGTGCCAGCAGCTTAGTGGGCGGGACAGGGACCGAGCAGTACTTC,CASSLVGGTGTEQYF,TRBJ2-7,TRBD1,many,TRBV11-2
TGCGCCAGCAGCGCCCGGGGAGGGTCCGGCACTGAAGCTTTCTTT,CASSARGGSGTEAFF,TRBJ1-1,-,-,TRBV5-1
TGTGCCAGCGGACGACCGGGACTCAGCGTCTATGGCTACACCTTC,CASGRPGLSVYGYTF,TRBJ1-2,-,-,TRBV12-3/TRBV12-4
TGCAGCACCGCCGGGAACTACTATGGCTACACCTTC,CSTAGNYYGYTF,TRBJ1-2,-,few,TRBV29-1
TGCAGCGCTTCACAGGGGACCTCAGCTTTCTTT,CSASQGTSAFF,TRBJ1-1,TRBD1,few,TRBV29-1
TGTGCCATCGGGGGACAGGGGGGCACAGATACGCAGTATTTT,CAIGGQGGTDTQYF,TRBJ2-3,TRBD1,many,TRBV10-3
TGTGCCAGCAGCTATCCTACAGAGAACACTGAAGCTTTCTTT,CASSYPTENTEAFF,TRBJ1-1,-,many,TRBV6-2/TRBV6-3
TGTGCCAGCAGTTATTCCGACAGGGGGAATGGCTACACCTTC,CASSYSDRGNGYTF,TRBJ1-2,TRBD1,-,TRBV6-1
TGTGCCAGCAGCTTAGACAGGTGGGAAGCTTTCTTT,CASSLDRWEAFF,TRBJ1-1,-,few,TRBV7-9
TGTGCCAGCAGTTACACCCGATATAGCTCCTACAATGAGCAGTTCTTC,CASSYTRYSSYNEQFF,TRBJ2-1,-,-,TRBV6-6
TGTGCCAGCAGTTGGGGGTGGGAGAAGACCCAGTACTTC,CASSWGWEKTQYF,TRBJ2-5,-,-,TRBV3-1
TGTGCCAGCAGTGCAAGACTAGCGGGAGTAGCCGGGGAGCTGTTTTTT,CASSARLAGVAGELFF,TRBJ2-2,TRBD2,few,TRBV27
TGCAGTGCTAAGACAGGGGGATCACCCCTCCACTTT,CSAKTGGSPLHF,TRBJ1-6,TRBD1,many,TRBV20-1
TGTGCCAGCACCCTACACAGCAATCAGCCCCAGCATTTT,CASTLHSNQPQHF,TRBJ1-5,-,few,TRBV6-1
TGCGCCAGCAGCTTGGGGGGGGACAGGGGGGCGGCTTTCTTT,CASSLGGDRGAAFF,TRBJ1-1,TRBD1,-,TRBV5-1
TGTGCCAGCAGCGTAGACTACGGGGGGGGTAGTTCCGGCTACACCTTC,CASSVDYGGGSSGYTF,TRBJ1-2,-,-,TRBV9
TGTGCCAGCACTAACGCCGGGACAGGGGGGTCCTACGAGCAGTACTTC,CASTNAGTGGSYEQYF,TRBJ2-7,TRBD1,many,TRBV7-2
TGTGCCAGCAGTTACTCGGTTCAGGGAAAAGAGACCCAGTACTTC,CASSYSVQGKETQYF,TRBJ2-5,-,few,TRBV6-5
TGTGCCAGCAGCCAAGAGACTCCTTCGGCTAACTATGGCTACACCTTC,CASSQETPSANYGYTF,TRBJ1-2,-,many,TRBV3-1
TGTGCCAGCGGTCGATATAGCAATCAGCCCCAGCATTTT,CASGRYSNQPQHF,TRBJ1-5,-,-,TRBV6-2/TRBV6-3